The present entry profiles one TCR beta chain with its context. Its antigen is currently unknown. This sample stems from a study of lymphopenia after photon versus proton radiotherapy. Study results and limitations: Survival link was tested only in deceased patients; proton benefit remains a possibility. Proton therapy kept repertoires fairly stable, unlike photons, which gained effector/memory cells. A bigger post-nadir fall in TCR diversity correlated inversely with survival time in deceased patients. Oligoclonal CD8+ Temra expansion after nadir drove photon patients' diversity drop.

Assay: immunoSEQ multiplex PCR; the TCRdb copy retains only in-frame clones and omits some. The table records about 70,000 clones, more than 75% of them present only once. Germline values: CDR1 SGHNT, CDR2 YENEEA. V was shortened by 5 bases and J by 9 bases, with 17 bases between the two germline ends. The CDR3 loop spans 14 amino acids. The source is a man of 80 years or more with esophageal cancer. V usage is TRBV11-3 and J usage is TRBJ2-1; D possibly corresponds to TRBD2 (7 bases). The sequencing here drew on peripheral blood, taken from a patient treated with proton-based radiotherapy. The CDR3: CASSLRGGGREQFF. The DNA of the CDR3 is TGTGCCAGCAGCCTTAGGGGGGGAGGACGTGAGCAGTTCTTC.